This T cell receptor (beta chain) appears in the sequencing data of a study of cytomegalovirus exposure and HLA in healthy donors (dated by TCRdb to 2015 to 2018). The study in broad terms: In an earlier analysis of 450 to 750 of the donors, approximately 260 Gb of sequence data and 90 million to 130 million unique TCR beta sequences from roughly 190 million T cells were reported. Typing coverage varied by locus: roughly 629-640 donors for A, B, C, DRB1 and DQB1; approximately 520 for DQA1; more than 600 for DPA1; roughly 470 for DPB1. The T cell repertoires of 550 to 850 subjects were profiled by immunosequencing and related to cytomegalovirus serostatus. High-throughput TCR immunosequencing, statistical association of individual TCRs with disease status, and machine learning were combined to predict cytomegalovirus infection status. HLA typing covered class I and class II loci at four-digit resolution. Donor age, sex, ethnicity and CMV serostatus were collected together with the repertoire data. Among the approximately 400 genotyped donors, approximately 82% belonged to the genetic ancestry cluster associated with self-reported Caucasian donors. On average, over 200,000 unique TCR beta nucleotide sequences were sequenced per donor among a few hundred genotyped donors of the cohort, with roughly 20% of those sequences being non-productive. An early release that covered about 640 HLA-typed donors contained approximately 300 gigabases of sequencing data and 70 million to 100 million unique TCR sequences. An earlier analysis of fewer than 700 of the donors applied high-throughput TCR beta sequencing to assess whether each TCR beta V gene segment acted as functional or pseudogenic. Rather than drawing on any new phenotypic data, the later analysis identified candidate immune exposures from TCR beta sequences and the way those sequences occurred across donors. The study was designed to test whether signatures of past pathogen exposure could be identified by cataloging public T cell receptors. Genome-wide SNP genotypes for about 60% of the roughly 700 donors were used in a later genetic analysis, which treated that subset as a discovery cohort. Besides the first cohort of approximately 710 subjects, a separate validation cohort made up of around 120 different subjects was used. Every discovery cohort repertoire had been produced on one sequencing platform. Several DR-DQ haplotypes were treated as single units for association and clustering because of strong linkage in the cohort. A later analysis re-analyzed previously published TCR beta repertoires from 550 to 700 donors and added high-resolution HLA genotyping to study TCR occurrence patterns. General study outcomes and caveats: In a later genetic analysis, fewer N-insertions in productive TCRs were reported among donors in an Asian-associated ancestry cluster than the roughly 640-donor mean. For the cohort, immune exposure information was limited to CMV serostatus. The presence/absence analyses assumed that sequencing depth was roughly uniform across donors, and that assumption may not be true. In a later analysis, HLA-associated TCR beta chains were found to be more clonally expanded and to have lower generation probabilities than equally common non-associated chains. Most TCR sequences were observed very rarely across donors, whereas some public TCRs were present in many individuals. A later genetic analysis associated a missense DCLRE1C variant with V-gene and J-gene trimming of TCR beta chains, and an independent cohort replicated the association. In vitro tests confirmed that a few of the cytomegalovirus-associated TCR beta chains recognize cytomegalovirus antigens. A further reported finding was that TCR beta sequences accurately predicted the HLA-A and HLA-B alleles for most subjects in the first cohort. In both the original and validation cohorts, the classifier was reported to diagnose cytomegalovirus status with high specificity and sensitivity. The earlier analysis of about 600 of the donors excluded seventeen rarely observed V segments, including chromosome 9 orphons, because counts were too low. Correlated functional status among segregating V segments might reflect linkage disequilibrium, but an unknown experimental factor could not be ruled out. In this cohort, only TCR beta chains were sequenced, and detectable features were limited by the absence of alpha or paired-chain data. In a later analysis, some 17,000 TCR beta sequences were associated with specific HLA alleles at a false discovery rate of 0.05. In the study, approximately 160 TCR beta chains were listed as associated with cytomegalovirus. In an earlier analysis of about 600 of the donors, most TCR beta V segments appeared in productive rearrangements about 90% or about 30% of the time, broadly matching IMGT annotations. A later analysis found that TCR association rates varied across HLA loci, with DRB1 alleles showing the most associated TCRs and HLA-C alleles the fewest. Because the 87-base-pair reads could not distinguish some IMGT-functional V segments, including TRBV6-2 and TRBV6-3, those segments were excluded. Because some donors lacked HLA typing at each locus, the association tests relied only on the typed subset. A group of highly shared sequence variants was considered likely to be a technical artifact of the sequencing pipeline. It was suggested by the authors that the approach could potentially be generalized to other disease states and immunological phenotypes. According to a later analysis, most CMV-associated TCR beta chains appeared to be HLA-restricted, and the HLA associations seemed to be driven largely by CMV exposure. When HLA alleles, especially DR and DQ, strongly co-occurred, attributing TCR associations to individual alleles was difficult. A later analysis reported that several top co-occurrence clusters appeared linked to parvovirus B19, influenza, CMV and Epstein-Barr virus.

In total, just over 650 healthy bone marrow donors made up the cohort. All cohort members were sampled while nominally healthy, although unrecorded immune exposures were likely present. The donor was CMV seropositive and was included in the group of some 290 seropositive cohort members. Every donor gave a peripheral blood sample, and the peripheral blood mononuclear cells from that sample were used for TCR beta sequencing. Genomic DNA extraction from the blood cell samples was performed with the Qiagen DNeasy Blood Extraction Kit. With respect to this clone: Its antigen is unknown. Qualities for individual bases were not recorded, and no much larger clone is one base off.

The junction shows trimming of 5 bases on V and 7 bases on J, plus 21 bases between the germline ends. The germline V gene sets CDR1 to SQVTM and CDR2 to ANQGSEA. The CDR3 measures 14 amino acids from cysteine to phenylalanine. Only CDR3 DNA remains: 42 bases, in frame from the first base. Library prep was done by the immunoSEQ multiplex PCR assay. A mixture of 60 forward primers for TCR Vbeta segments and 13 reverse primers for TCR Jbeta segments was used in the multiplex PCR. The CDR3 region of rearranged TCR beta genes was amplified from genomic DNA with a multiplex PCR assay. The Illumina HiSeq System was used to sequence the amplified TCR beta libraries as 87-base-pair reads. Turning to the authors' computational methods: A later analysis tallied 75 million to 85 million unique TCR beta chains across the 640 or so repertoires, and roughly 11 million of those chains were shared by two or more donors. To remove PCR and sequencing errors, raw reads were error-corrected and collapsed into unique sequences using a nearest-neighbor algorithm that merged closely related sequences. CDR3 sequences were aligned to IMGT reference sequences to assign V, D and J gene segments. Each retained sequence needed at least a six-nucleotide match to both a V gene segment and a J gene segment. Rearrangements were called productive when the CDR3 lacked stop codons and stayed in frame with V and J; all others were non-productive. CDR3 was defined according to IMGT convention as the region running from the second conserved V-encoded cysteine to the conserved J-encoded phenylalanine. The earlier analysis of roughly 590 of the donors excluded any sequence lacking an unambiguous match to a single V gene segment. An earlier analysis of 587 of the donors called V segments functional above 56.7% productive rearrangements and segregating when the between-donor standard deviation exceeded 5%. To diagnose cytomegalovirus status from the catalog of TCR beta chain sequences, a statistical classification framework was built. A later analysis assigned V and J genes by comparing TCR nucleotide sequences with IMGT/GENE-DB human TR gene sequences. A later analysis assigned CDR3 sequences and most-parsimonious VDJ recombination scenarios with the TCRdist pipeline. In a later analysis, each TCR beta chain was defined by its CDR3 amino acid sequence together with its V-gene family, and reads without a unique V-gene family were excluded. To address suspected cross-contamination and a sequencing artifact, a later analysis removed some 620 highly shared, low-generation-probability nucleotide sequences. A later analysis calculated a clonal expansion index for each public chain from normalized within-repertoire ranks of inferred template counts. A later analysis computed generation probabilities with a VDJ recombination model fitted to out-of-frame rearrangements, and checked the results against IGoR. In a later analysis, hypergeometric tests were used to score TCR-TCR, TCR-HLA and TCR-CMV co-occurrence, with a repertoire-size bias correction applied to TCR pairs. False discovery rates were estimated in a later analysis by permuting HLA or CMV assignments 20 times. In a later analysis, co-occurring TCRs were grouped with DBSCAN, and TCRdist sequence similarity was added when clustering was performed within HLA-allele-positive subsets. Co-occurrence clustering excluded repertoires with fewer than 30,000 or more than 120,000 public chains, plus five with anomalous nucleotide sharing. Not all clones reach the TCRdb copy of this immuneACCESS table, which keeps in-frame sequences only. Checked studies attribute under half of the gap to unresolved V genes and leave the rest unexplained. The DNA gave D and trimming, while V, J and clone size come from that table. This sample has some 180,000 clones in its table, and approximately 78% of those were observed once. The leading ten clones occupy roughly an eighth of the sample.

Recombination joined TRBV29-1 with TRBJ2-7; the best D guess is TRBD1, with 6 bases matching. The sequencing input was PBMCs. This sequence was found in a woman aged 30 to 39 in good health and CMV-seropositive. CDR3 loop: CSVLFWDKGREQYF. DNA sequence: TGCAGCGTTCTCTTCTGGGACAAGGGTCGGGAGCAGTACTTC.